This TCR beta chain was observed in a study of T cell clonotyping in hematopoietic cell transplantation. Samples: about 28 days before transplant, then days 30, 100 and 180 after. Sequencing used immunoSEQ multiplex PCR; TCRdb keeps in-frame clones, though not all of them. There are around 12,000 clones in the sample; roughly four fifths occur only once, and roughly 6% lies in the top ten. As to this clone: Its target is unknown.

The CDR3 runs to 13 residues. The V and J ends lost 4 bases and 2 bases respectively, with 9 bases between them. CDR1 is MNHNS and CDR2 is SASEGT in the germline V gene. General study points: Without cell sorting, CD4 versus CD8 contributions remain unresolved. Few recipient clonotypes overlapped donors; over 97% were de novo at given depth. Graft donor and pretransplant recipient Inverse Simpson Index values predicted broader posttransplant TCR diversity.

The receptor's source is a female patient aged 40 to 55 who had an allogeneic stem cell transplant from a related donor, so T cells may come from the graft donor. Some clones in this sample may be carry-over from other donors' samples. Sequences were derived from PBMCs, sampled 100 days after allogeneic stem cell transplant. This sequence joins TRBV6-1 and TRBJ2-7, with a tentative D call TRBD1 (5 bases). CDR3 in DNA: TGTGCCAGCAGTGGACAGCTTACCTACGAGCAGTACTTC. It translates to CASSGQLTYEQYF.